The next 21 T cell receptor beta chains were all read from a single sample in a study of CD8 T cells in ankylosing spondylitis. MiXCR, run by TCRdb on the 5' RACE reads, gives a single entry per CDR3 protein. The sample consists of some 140,000 distinct CDR3 sequences, roughly 7.7% of them appearing once. Sequencing used synovial fluid, either unsorted or a sorted T cell fraction (not recorded which). These receptors originate from a male donor with ankylosing spondylitis.

The sample holds many counts of this clonotype. The CDR3 sequence: CASSENLATNEKLFF. The CDR3, as DNA: TGCGCCAGCAGTGAGAACCTTGCAACTAATGAAAAACTGTTTTTT. J is TRBJ1-4 and V is TRBV10-2; D gene uncertain. Trimming removed 2 bases from V and 0 bases from J, with 7 bases in between. Germline V CDR1 and CDR2: WSHSY, SAAADI. The length of the CDR3 is 15 residues.

This rearrangement joins TRBV5-1 to TRBJ2-7; the D gene is possibly TRBD2 (6 bases). V dropped 0 bases and J dropped 0 bases, with 16 bases sitting between them. The germline CDR1 and CDR2 sequences are SGHRS and YFSETQ. CDR3 length equals 17 residues. Here the CDR3 DNA reads TGCGCCAGCAGCTTGGGGTCGGGCGGGGTAAGCTCCTACGAGCAGTACTTC. Protein: CASSLGSGGVSSYEQYF.

This clonotype appeared a few times. This sequence joins TRBV28 and TRBJ2-5, with a weak D call TRBD2 (6 bases). Germline V gene data show CDR1 as MDHEN and CDR2 as SYDVKM. With 4 bases removed from V and 4 bases from J, the gap between germline ends came to 22 bases. The CDR3 contains 17 residues. The CDR3 loop reads CASSSPTGGDLGETQYF. The CDR3 DNA sequence: TGTGCCAGCAGTTCCCCAACGGGCGGGGACCTCGGAGAGACCCAGTACTTC. The full variable domain, in which reference TRBV28 and TRBJ2-5 provide the parts outside the CDR3, is DVKVTQSSRYLVKRTGEKVFLECVQDMDHENMFWYRQDPGLGLRLIYFSYDVKMKEKGDIPEGYSVSREKKERFSLILESASTNQTSMYLCASSSPTGGDLGETQYFGPGTRLLVL.

The chain uses TRBV20-1 and TRBJ2-3; TRBD2 matches at 9 bases. Germline CDR1 reads DFQATT; CDR2 reads SNEGSKA (reference sequence). The CDR3 length is 17 residues. Losses at the gene ends were 4 bases for V and 4 bases for J; bases not matched to a gene: 15. The CDR3 sequence is CSATAGLGGGAADTQYF. The DNA for the CDR3 is TGCAGTGCTACAGCGGGCTTGGGCGGGGGGGCTGCAGATACGCAGTATTTT.

This clonotype has ten or more counts. V gene TRBV5-1 combines with J gene TRBJ2-1; D might be TRBD2 (6 bases). V lost 7 bases and J lost 0, with 14 bases in between. Germline-derived CDR1 and CDR2 are SGHRS and YFSETQ. The CDR3 covers 15 residues. CDR3 in amino acids: CASATDGSSYNEQFF. As DNA, the CDR3 is TGCGCCAGCGCCACGGACGGGAGCTCCTACAATGAGCAGTTCTTC.

This clonotype was observed at least ten times. This chain uses TRBV7-2 with TRBJ1-2; 8 bases are a match to TRBD1. Germline CDR1 SGHTA, CDR2 FQGNSA. V lost 5 bases and J lost 4; bases outside the gene matches: 9. The CDR3 spans 15 residues. The CDR3 nucleotides read TGTGCCAGCAGCCCCGGGACAGGCGAGACCTATGGCTACACCTTC. As protein: CASSPGTGETYGYTF.

This clonotype came up many times. V and J are TRBV12-3 or TRBV12-4 and TRBJ1-4; D is unresolved. The V end was cut by 3 bases, the J end by 7 bases, with 6 bases between. The CDR3 contains 12 residues. The chain's CDR3 is CASSLRAEKLFF. CDR3 DNA: TGTGCCAGCAGTTTGAGGGCTGAAAAACTGTTTTTT.

Ten or more counts support this clonotype. The chain couples TRBV2 to TRBJ1-6; 7 positions match TRBD1. V lost 6 bases to trimming and J lost 2 bases; unmatched junction nucleotides: 10. CDR1 is SNHLY and CDR2 is FYNNEI in the germline V gene. CDR3 length: 17 residues. CDR3 bases: TGTGCCAGCAGAGCAACAGGGGAAGGGACCTATAATTCACCCCTCCACTTT. Its protein product is CASRATGEGTYNSPLHF. Supplemented by reference TRBV2 and TRBJ1-6, the full variable domain reads EPEVTQTPSHQVTQMGQEVILRCVPISNHLYFYWYRQILGQKVEFLVSFYNNEISEKSEIFDDQFSVERPDGSNFTLKIRSTKLEDSAMYFCASRATGEGTYNSPLHFGNGTRLTVT.

This clonotype was seen a handful of times. The gene calls are TRBV4-3 and TRBJ2-5; D perhaps matches TRBD2 (6 bases). Trimming removed 5 bases from V and 9 bases from J, with 19 bases in between. CDR3 length: 14 amino acids. CDR1 is LGHNA and CDR2 is YSLEER in the germline V gene. CDR3 amino acids: CASSLVRDGEAQYF. For the CDR3, the DNA is TGCGCCAGCAGCTTGGTCCGGGACGGGGAGGCCCAGTACTTC.

The genes are TRBV20-1 and TRBJ1-1; D is perhaps TRBD1 (5 bases). V lost 6 bases to trimming and J lost 10 bases, with 24 bases between them. Germline CDR1 reads DFQATT; CDR2 reads SNEGSKA (reference sequence). This CDR3 has 14 residues. CDR3 bases: TGCAGTGCCCAAATTGGGGACTCTTGGGAGAGAGCTTTCTTT. Translation gives CSAQIGDSWERAFF.

This clonotype has a count of ten or more. The chain couples TRBV20-1 to TRBJ1-1; a possible D gene is TRBD1 (6 bases). Between the trimmed V and J ends, which lost 4 bases and 0 bases, there was a span of 9 bases. CDR1 DFQATT and CDR2 SNEGSKA come from the germline V gene (reference sequence). CDR3 length: 13 residues. The CDR3 loop reads CSAMGHLNTEAFF. CDR3 DNA: TGCAGTGCTATGGGACACCTGAACACTGAAGCTTTCTTT.

This clonotype was recorded at least ten times. This chain joins TRBV7-2 and TRBJ1-2; D unresolved. CDR3 size: 15 residues. V gave up 5 bases and J gave up 7 bases, with 20 bases separating them. Germline V gives CDR1 SGHTA, CDR2 FQGNSA. This CDR3 is CASSPGRVYQLGYTF. Here the CDR3 DNA reads TGTGCCAGCAGCCCCGGGCGGGTTTACCAGCTTGGCTACACCTTC.

This clonotype was seen repeatedly, ten times or more. V and J are TRBV29-1 and TRBJ2-3; TRBD1 matches at 9 bases. From germline, CDR1 is SQVTM and CDR2 ANQGSEA. The V segment lost 4 bases and the J segment 2 bases; nucleotides outside the gene matches: 4. The CDR3 is 14 amino acids. The CDR3 bases are TGCAGCGTTGCAGGGACAGGGTCCACAGATACGCAGTATTTT. Translated: CSVAGTGSTDTQYF.

At least ten counts were recorded for this clonotype. V usage is TRBV25-1 and J usage is TRBJ1-2; tentatively, D is TRBD1 (6 bases). Germline CDR1 is MGHDK and CDR2 is SYGVNS. This CDR3 is 15 amino acids long. The V end was cut by 5 bases, the J end by 4 bases, with 17 bases between. The CDR3 reads CASSPGVGSRYGYTF. As DNA, the CDR3 is TGTGCCAGCAGTCCAGGGGTGGGGAGTCGCTATGGCTACACCTTC.

This clonotype was counted many times. This chain connects TRBV7-2 to TRBJ1-6; TRBD1 is a possible D gene (5 bases). The germline gives CDR1 SGHTA, CDR2 FQGNSA. Trimming took 3 bases from V and 9 from J, leaving 15 bases between them. The length of the CDR3 is 15 residues. The CDR3 coding sequence is TGTGCCAGCAGCTTTATGGGACCCACGGTTTCACCCCTCCACTTT. Protein product: CASSFMGPTVSPLHF.

Only a few counts were recorded for this clonotype. V gene TRBV7-9 combines with J gene TRBJ1-3; D may be TRBD1 (6 bases). V was clipped by 5 bases and J by 1 base, with 18 bases between them. This CDR3 has 17 residues. In germline, CDR1 is SEHNR, CDR2 FQNEAQ (reference sequence). The CDR3 is CASSRGQTSLSGNTIYF. For the CDR3, the DNA is TGTGCCAGCAGCCGCGGACAGACCTCCCTATCTGGAAACACCATATATTTT.

This clonotype occurred a few times. The chain links TRBV6-1 to TRBJ1-1, with D possibly matching TRBD1 (5 bases). This CDR3 comprises 13 residues. V lost 6 bases and J lost 1, with 9 bases in between. Germline V gene lookup returns CDR1 MNHNS and CDR2 SASEGT. CDR3 loop: CASSRTKNTEAFF. CDR3 DNA sequence: TGTGCCAGCAGCCGGACAAAGAACACTGAAGCTTTCTTT.

This clonotype was picked up many times. This chain joins TRBV27 and TRBJ1-2; unclear D gene. CDR3 length: 14 amino acids. V was trimmed by 3 bases and J by 1 base, leaving 9 bases between them. Germline V lookup: CDR1 MNHEY, CDR2 SMNVEV (reference sequence). The CDR3 bases are TGTGCCAGCAGTTTTAGGAACAGTAACTATGGCTACACCTTC. The encoded protein is CASSFRNSNYGYTF.

The chain recombines TRBV29-1 with TRBJ1-1, with 7 bases fitting TRBD1. CDR3 size: 12 residues. V gave up 7 bases and J gave up 1 base; unmatched junction bases: 3. Germline V CDR1 and CDR2: SQVTM, ANQGSEA. CDR3 loop: CSARGPNTEAFF. The CDR3, as DNA: TGCAGCGCAAGGGGGCCGAACACTGAAGCTTTCTTT.

This clonotype has more than one count but fewer than ten. V gene TRBV25-1 combines with J gene TRBJ2-2; a possible D gene is TRBD2 (6 bases). This CDR3 comprises 18 residues. Germline V gene lookup returns CDR1 MGHDK and CDR2 SYGVNS. Between the trimmed V and J ends, which lost 2 bases and 1 base, there was a span of 17 bases. DNA of the CDR3: TGTGCCAGCAGTGAAGGGGTGGTCGGGACTTTGAACACCGGGGAGCTGTTTTTT. Translation gives CASSEGVVGTLNTGELFF.

As to this clonotype: Given a much more abundant clone one base away, this may be a read error. V gene TRBV6-2 or TRBV6-3 combines with J gene TRBJ2-2; TRBD2 aligns across 10 bases. Germline CDR1 MNHEY, CDR2 SVGEGT. This CDR3 is built from 14 residues. Written as DNA, the CDR3 is TGTGCCAGCAGTTGGACTAGCGGAACCGGGGAGCTGTATTTT. This gives the protein CASSWTSGTGELYF.